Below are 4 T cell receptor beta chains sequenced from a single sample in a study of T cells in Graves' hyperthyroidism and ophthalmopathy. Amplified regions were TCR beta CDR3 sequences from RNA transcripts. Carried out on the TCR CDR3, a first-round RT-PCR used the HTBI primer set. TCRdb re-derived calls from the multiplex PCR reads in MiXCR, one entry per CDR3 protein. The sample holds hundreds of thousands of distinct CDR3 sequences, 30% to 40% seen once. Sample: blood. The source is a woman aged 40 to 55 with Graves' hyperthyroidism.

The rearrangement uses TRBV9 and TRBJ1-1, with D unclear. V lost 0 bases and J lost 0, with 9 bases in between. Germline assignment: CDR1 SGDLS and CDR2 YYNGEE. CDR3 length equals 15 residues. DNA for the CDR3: TGTGCCAGCAGCGTAGAGCAAGGGTTGAACACTGAAGCTTTCTTT. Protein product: CASSVEQGLNTEAFF.

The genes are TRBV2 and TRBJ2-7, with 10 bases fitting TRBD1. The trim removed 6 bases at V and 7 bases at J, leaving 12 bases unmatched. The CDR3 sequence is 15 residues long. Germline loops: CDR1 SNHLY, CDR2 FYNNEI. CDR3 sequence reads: CASRYRDRGAWEQYF. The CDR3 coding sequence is TGTGCCAGCAGATACCGGGACAGGGGCGCGTGGGAGCAGTACTTC.

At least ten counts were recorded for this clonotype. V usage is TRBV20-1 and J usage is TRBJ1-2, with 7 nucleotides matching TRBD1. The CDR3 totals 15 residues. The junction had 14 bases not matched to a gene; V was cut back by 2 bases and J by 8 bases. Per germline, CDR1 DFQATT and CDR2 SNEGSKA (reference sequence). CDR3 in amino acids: CSARYTGQITSGYTF. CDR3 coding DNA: TGCAGTGCTAGATACACGGGACAGATAACGAGCGGCTACACCTTC.

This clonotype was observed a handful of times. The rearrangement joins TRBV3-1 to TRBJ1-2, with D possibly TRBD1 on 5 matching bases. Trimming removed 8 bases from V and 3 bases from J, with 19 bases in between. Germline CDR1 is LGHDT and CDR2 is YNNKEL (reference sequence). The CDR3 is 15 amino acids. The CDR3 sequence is CASSPGLGRDYGYTF. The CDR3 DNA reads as TGTGCCAGCTCACCTGGTCTGGGACGGGACTATGGCTACACCTTC.